These T cell receptor beta chains were read from a single sample in a study of cytomegalovirus exposure and HLA in healthy donors. Assay used: immunoSEQ multiplex PCR; TCRdb lists only in-frame clones, some missing. The sample has some 190,000 clones, 75% to 90% seen once. Sequencing input: PBMCs. Receptor source: a boy between 2 and 15 years old in good health and CMV-seronegative. Each CDR3 is given without its conserved first and last residue.

V	J	CDR3
TRBV10-3	TRBJ2-2	AIAGTGELF
TRBV27	TRBJ2-7	ASSPGQGLYEQY
TRBV4-1	TRBJ2-1	ASSQATSGAVNEQF
TRBV5-4	TRBJ2-5	ASSIPPGQGEGTQY
TRBV30	TRBJ2-2	AWSEDGHPTGELF
TRBV5-6	TRBJ2-5	ASSPNGRYQETQY
TRBV6-1	TRBJ1-2	ASSGPRQGMDYGYT
TRBV11-1	TRBJ2-2	ASSSGLEYGELF
TRBV4-1	TRBJ2-7	ASSQVFPGAYEQY
TRBV5-4	TRBJ2-1	ASSSTGLANEQF
TRBV9	TRBJ2-7	ASSPWTGAGEQY
TRBV7-7	TRBJ2-2	ASSSRLAGDTGELF
TRBV4-1	TRBJ2-7	ASSHRDEQY
TRBV7-8	TRBJ1-2	ASSPRTGAGGYGYT
TRBV19	TRBJ2-1	ARGGRVNEQF
TRBV4-3	TRBJ1-2	ASSQVGTRTYT
TRBV4-1	TRBJ1-5	ASSQVAGDQPQH
TRBV5-6	TRBJ2-1	ASSLATSGRAWDEQF
TRBV6-4	TRBJ1-5	ASSVKAGGLWNQPQH
TRBV7-2	TRBJ2-2	ASSLRGDTGELF
TRBV4-1	TRBJ2-7	ASSQIQGFYEQY
TRBV30	TRBJ1-6	AWRQGVGSYNSPLH
TRBV11-3	TRBJ2-1	ASSSLAGGNNEQF
TRBV27	TRBJ2-2	ASSLSQPNTGELF
TRBV9	TRBJ2-5	ASSVGQGPVTQY
TRBV30	TRBJ1-6	AWRQGNSPLH
TRBV5-1	TRBJ2-7	ASSQRTGGSYEQY
TRBV7-9	TRBJ1-4	ASSAPDRTDNEKLF
TRBV27	TRBJ1-6	ASSPNRVAILPLH
TRBV30	TRBJ2-5	AWKSRETQY
TRBV9	TRBJ2-2	ASSVGQGTGELF
TRBV4-2	TRBJ2-1	ASSQDSSGLAGLVKSNEQF
TRBV5-6	TRBJ2-7	ASSLAKANAKSYEQY
TRBV19	TRBJ1-6	ASSRGLYNSPLH
TRBV6-1	TRBJ1-5	ASSDRDGQPQH
TRBV5-1	TRBJ2-7	ASSPWGEESSYEQY
TRBV5-1	TRBJ2-6	ASSLRGAVGSGANVLT
TRBV6-5	TRBJ2-5	ASSYVAGRRETQY
TRBV10-3	TRBJ1-4	AISEEGDGEKLF
TRBV14	TRBJ2-3	ASSQEGGQTQY
TRBV2	TRBJ2-1	ASSGTGGSNEQF
TRBV18	TRBJ2-7	ASSRGTDYYEQY
TRBV21-1	TRBJ1-1	ASSKGGRGMNTEAF
TRBV6-4	TRBJ2-1	ASKLEAGPYNEQF
TRBV7-9	TRBJ2-2	ASSRRPGQGAGGELF
TRBV19	TRBJ2-2	ASTPVQGRQGGELF
TRBV2	TRBJ2-3	ARESGIRTDTQY
TRBV6-5	TRBJ2-1	ASSYEREPGYEQF
TRBV28	TRBJ2-6	ASSLSRGSGANVLT
TRBV9	TRBJ2-3	ASSVGLAATDTQY
TRBV11-1	TRBJ2-7	ASSLVGEGPYEQY
TRBV11-2	TRBJ1-5	ASSPGGTVHQPQH
TRBV7-9	TRBJ2-2	ASSLITGNLDHTGELF